Listed below are T cell receptor beta chains from one sample, sequenced in a study of blood T cells in healthy people across ages. TCRdb re-called the 5' RACE reads through MiXCR, storing one row per CDR3 protein. The profile shows some 1.5 million distinct CDR3 sequences, approximately 30% of them singletons. The sequencing sample was made of blood. Receptors were obtained from a woman aged 25 to 39 in good health. The CDR3 runs from the conserved cysteine through the conserved F or W. Fields, in order: V gene, J gene, D gene, clone size, CDR3 DNA, CDR3 protein. D genes are given only for firm matches. Clone size is not always given. Where it is, it says once, few, many or a class for expanded clones.

TRBV6-5	TRBJ2-3	-	-	TGTGCCAGCAGTTACTCGAGCCAGATGGGAGATACGCAGTATTTT	CASSYSSQMGDTQYF
TRBV5-1	TRBJ1-1	-	-	TGCGCCAGCGCTACAGAAAAAAACACTGAAGCTTTCTTT	CASATEKNTEAFF
TRBV9	TRBJ1-2	TRBD1	-	TGTGCCAGCAGCGTAGGACAGGGGGCGTACTATGGCTACACCTTC	CASSVGQGAYYGYTF
TRBV7-3	TRBJ2-1	-	-	TGTGCCAGCAGCTCAAAGGGGGGCTGGGGGAAAACCTACAATGAGCAGTTCTTC	CASSSKGGWGKTYNEQFF
TRBV4-1	TRBJ2-6	-	few	TGCGCCAGCAGCCAAGGGGCTAGATCTGGGGCCAACGTCCTGACTTTC	CASSQGARSGANVLTF
TRBV4-1	TRBJ2-1	-	few	TGCGCCAGCAGCCAAGGTTGGGACATGTCGGGTGAGCAGTTCTTC	CASSQGWDMSGEQFF
TRBV5-1	TRBJ2-2	TRBD1	few	TGCGCCAGCAGCTCACAGGGGAGAGGCACCGGGGAGCTGTTTTTT	CASSSQGRGTGELFF
TRBV5-1	TRBJ2-5	-	-	TGCGCCAGCAGCTTGTACGAGGGTAGGGGAGAGACCCAGTACTTC	CASSLYEGRGETQYF
TRBV7-9	TRBJ2-5	-	-	TGTGCCAGCAGCTTAGCGCTGGTGGGCAGGGCCAAGCAGTACTTC	CASSLALVGRAKQYF
TRBV28	TRBJ2-1	TRBD1	few	TGTGCCAGCAGTCTCCCGGGACAGAGATCCAATGAGCAGTTCTTC	CASSLPGQRSNEQFF
TRBV20-1	TRBJ2-3	-	once	TGCAGTGCTAGAGGTTCTTGGGGATCGGCCATTAGCGGCACAGATACGCAGTATTTT	CSARGSWGSAISGTDTQYF